This T cell receptor (beta chain) was captured in a study of a mutant IDH1 vaccine in newly diagnosed glioma. TCRdb's copy holds only in-frame clones and misses some; the assay was immunoSEQ multiplex PCR. Altogether fewer than 65,000 clones are present, about 86% being singletons, with the ten largest covering more than 3%. Indicated time point: week 5, during vaccination. What each vaccine dose contained was 300 ug of mutant IDH1 20-mer peptide, accompanied by topical imiquimod. The CDR3 runs to 13 residues. Germline-derived CDR1 and CDR2 are KGHSH and LQKENI. Deletions cut 0 bases from V and 6 bases from J, with 5 bases between. This clone was seen more than once but under ten times. Its antigen remains unknown.

Sequences were derived from PBMCs, sampled from a glioma patient whose treatment included an IDH1 peptide vaccine. The V call is TRBV18, the J call TRBJ1-4; D is unclear. This receptor was obtained from a man aged 25 to 45 with glioma. CDR3 sequence reads: CASSPPVHEKLFF. The CDR3, as DNA: TGTGCCAGCTCACCACCGGTTCATGAAAAACTGTTTTTT. The variable domain in full, with the rest retrieved from reference TRBV18 and TRBJ1-4, is NAGVMQNPRHLVRRRGQEARLRCSPMKGHSHVYWYRQLPEEGLKFMVYLQKENIIDESGMPKERFSAEFPKEGPSILRIQQVVRGDSAAYFCASSPPVHEKLFFGSGTQLSVL.